Sequencing of this T cell receptor beta chain was carried out in a study of blood T cells in healthy people across ages (dated by TCRdb to between 2015 and 2016). As for the study more broadly: Template switching captured roughly one uniquely barcoded TCR beta cDNA molecule per two T cells in model experiments. Donors were grouped into four age groups: young (average approximately 15 years), middle-aged (roughly 37), aged (about 60) and long-lived (about 89). To track age-related changes in TCR beta repertoire diversity, the study relied on deep sequencing normalized with unique cDNA molecular identifiers. Two additional independent replicas of 1 million unique cDNA reads from the same blood draw were analyzed for two donors (one aged 18 to 30 and one aged 80 or older). To avoid experimental bias, donors of different ages were distributed randomly across sequencing lanes. Broad study findings and their caveats: Observed TCR beta diversity correlated strongly with the percentage of naive T cells measured by flow cytometry. Since profiling was done on bulk unsorted PBMCs, naive and antigen-experienced compartments could not be conclusively compared. Compared with the aged group, the long-lived group had more naive CD4+ T cells, fewer expanded clones and increased TCR diversity, a pattern suggesting age selection. Total diversity estimates from one million sequenced T cells were considered lower bounds and underestimates. As age increased, observed TCR beta diversity per million T cells dropped in a roughly linear way, and a significant reduction was already evident by age 40. Donor CMV infection status was unknown, potentially confounding age-related changes in expanded clonotypes.

The 39 donors, aged about 6 to 95 years, were systemically healthy Caucasian individuals from Russia. Each donor gave roughly 11 milliliters of peripheral blood, drawn into EDTA-treated Vacutainer tubes. Ficoll-Paque density-gradient centrifugation was used to isolate PBMCs, with at least 6 million obtained per sample. Total RNA, at least 5.5 micrograms per sample, was extracted from PBMCs with Trizol reagent. Naive CD45RAhigh/CD27high T cell percentages were measured by flow cytometry on a PBMC aliquot from every donor. The V and J ends are trimmed by 1 base and 0 bases, leaving 14 bases between them. The CDR3 covers 16 residues, taking in both the cysteine and the phenylalanine. Left in the record is the CDR3 DNA by itself, 48 bases read in frame from the first base. CDR1 and CDR2, per the germline V gene (reference sequence), are SGHKS and YYEKEE. The receptor library was made with 5' RACE. Sequencing was carried out with an Illumina HiSeq 2500. A second PCR of roughly 7 to 12 cycles was run with a J-beta primer mix and a sample-barcoded 5' primer. Each TCR beta cDNA molecule received a unique molecular identifier from a template-switch 5' adaptor carrying 12 random nucleotides. At least 3 million CDR3-containing paired-end reads were obtained from each sample. All of the RNA was converted into first-strand cDNA using the Mint cDNA synthesis kit, with a TRBC-specific oligonucleotide serving as the primer. Following uracil-DNA glycosylase treatment, a first 18-cycle PCR with universal primers M1SS and BC2_uni_R was performed on all cDNA. In the authors' own workflow: Normalization of each sample was performed by random selection of 1 million high-quality reads, each carrying a distinct molecular identifier. Reads sharing molecular identifiers were discarded rather than binned into consensus sequences. MiTCR, with a Q25 quality threshold and the strictest error-elimination algorithm, was used for CDR3 identification, clonotype clustering and error correction. A nonparametric unseen species model with Euler transformation was used to estimate a lower bound on total TCR beta diversity. The raw public data were reprocessed by TCRdb itself: fastp quality trimming at Q25, MiXCR clonotype calling, in-frame beta chains only. Each record represents a unique CDR3 protein, reported with the most common genes and DNA among its rows. TCRdb, rather than the study authors, made the V and J calls. The sample table shows over a million distinct CDR3 sequences, and roughly 43% are seen once. In total, the top ten clones hold less than 5% of the sample.

Turning to this clonotype: No antigen is known for it. No much larger clonotype is one base removed from it; base qualities were not supplied.

This clonotype was sampled from a woman in her late teens or twenties in good health. Sequenced: blood. Recombination connected TRBV5-5 to TRBJ2-7, with the D call perhaps TRBD1 or TRBD2, as 5 bases match in each case. The DNA is as follows: TGTGCCAGCAGCTTGTCTAGAGGGGTCAGCTCCTACGAGCAGTACTTC. Translation gives CASSLSRGVSSYEQYF.